This T cell receptor beta chain comes out of a study of T-cell reconstitution after alpha-beta-depleted transplantation in children. A library of TCRbeta sequences, prepared with unique molecular identifiers, was generated. TCRdb independently ran MiXCR on the PCR reads; one entry per CDR3 protein. The data contain about 90,000 distinct CDR3 sequences, roughly 8.4% of them singletons. There are many counts of this clonotype. The specimen was PBMCs from the stem cell graft donor, collected from the stem cell graft. The receptor comes from a human donor who donated a stem cell graft to a child with congenital amegakaryocytic thrombocytopenia.

CDR3 nucleotides: TGCGCCAGCAGTACAGGGTACTATGGCTACACCTTC. It specifies CASSTGYYGYTF. This chain joins TRBV5-1 and TRBJ1-2, with a possible D match to TRBD1 (6 bases). Trimming shortened V by 5 bases and J by 3 bases, and 8 bases separated the two germline ends. CDR3 length: 12 amino acids. Per the germline V gene, CDR1 is SGHRS and CDR2 is YFSETQ.